This TCR beta chain originates from a study of T-cell memory formation after mild COVID-19 (dated by TCRdb to the early 2020s). About the investigation overall: TCR sequence clusters from the two donors were largely donor specific. Two young, previously healthy adult volunteers, one female and one male, were included in the cohort. T-cell clones expanding and contracting after mild COVID-19 in two donors were tracked by longitudinal TCRalpha and TCRbeta repertoire sequencing. Overall results and qualifications from the work: The study covered only a couple of mild cases, and larger cohorts including severe cases with pre-infection samples were considered necessary. Contracting CD4+ clones appeared mostly in the CM and EM memory subsets, whereas CD8+ clones were enriched in EMRA. SARS-CoV-2 specificity of the second-wave clones peaking on day 37 was not confirmed. Some responding clones were detected in pre-infection memory, which suggested that pre-existing cross-reactive memory T cells had joined the SARS-CoV-2 response. Clones contracting from day 15 to 85 had balanced CD4/CD8 phenotypes, while a second wave expanding from day 15 to 37 was biased towards CD4+.

PBMCs were isolated by Ficoll-Paque density gradient centrifugation. Sequenced using an Illumina NovaSeq 6000. Using 5'RACE with constant-segment primers, TCRalpha and TCRbeta cDNA libraries were constructed, with sample barcodes and unique molecular identifiers added in the process. RNA was extracted from every sample with Trizol reagent. Library amplification was performed in two PCR steps, and a second sample barcode and Illumina TruSeq adapters were introduced in the second step. The libraries were sequenced on an Illumina NovaSeq using 2 x 150 bp paired-end reads. In the original analysis: With migec v1.2.7, reads were demultiplexed and then collapsed into UMI-guided consensus sequences. With mixcr v2.1.11, UMI consensuses were aligned to TRA and TRB V and J templates and assembled into clonotypes. Expanded or contracted clonotypes were those called significant by both edgeR and NoisET, with noise models trained on biological replicates. edgeR calls used a false discovery rate-adjusted p below 0.01 and a log2 fold-change threshold of 1. As an exploratory analysis of dynamics, PCA with hierarchical clustering was applied to max-normalized trajectories of the 1000 most abundant clonotypes. Each responding clone was given a CD4 or CD8 phenotype based on the CD4+ and CD8+ repertoires, which had been sequenced separately. Clones were called with MiXCR by TCRdb after fastp trimmed the public reads at Q25, and only in-frame beta chains were retained. Records with the same CDR3 protein are collapsed into one entry carrying the most frequent genes and DNA. The V and J calls reflect TCRdb's pipeline rather than the authors' work. The sample profile shows under 400,000 distinct CDR3 sequences; 25% to 30% of them were found once. The ten largest clones take up about 13% of the sample.

A few counts support this clonotype. Its recognized antigen is unknown. Base qualities are not recorded, but no much larger clone differs from it by a single base. According to the germline V gene, CDR1 reads SQVTM and CDR2 reads ANQGSEA. The CDR3 runs 13 amino acids, cysteine and phenylalanine included. Only the CDR3 portion is preserved as DNA: 39 bases, with reading frame beginning at the first base. V and J are truncated by 4 bases and 4 bases respectively, leaving an intervening sequence of 14 bases. This receptor was obtained from an adult woman who had mild COVID-19 (a few samples of this study predate the infection). The sample titles of this study are shuffled in the database, so cell type and time point are left out; the donor was told from shared clones. The rearrangement combines TRBV29-1 with TRBJ2-7; the D gene is possibly TRBD1, with 6 bases matching. The sample was PBMCs or a T cell subset sorted from them (not recorded which). At the DNA level, the sequence is TGCAGCGTTGGCCTATCAGGGGCATACGAGCAGTACTTC. This gives the protein CSVGLSGAYEQYF.